The 18 T cell receptor beta chains given below trace back to one sample, sequenced in a study of CD8 T cells in ankylosing spondylitis. Overall study findings and caveats: Within ankylosing spondylitis blood, a TCR beta motif made up of several highly homologous variants appeared to be characteristic.

For these receptors, no antigen is known. Via MiXCR, TCRdb re-called the 5' RACE reads, giving one row per CDR3 protein. In the table there are 700,000 to 850,000 distinct CDR3 sequences, approximately 12% of which are singletons. Sequencing was performed on blood, either unsorted or a sorted T cell fraction (not recorded which). The receptors were sampled from a male donor with ankylosing spondylitis.

The V gene is TRBV18, the J gene TRBJ2-1; D gene uncertain. With 5 bases removed from V and 7 bases from J, the gap between germline ends came to 18 bases. Germline CDR1 KGHSH, CDR2 LQKENI. The CDR3 length is 15 residues. The CDR3, as DNA: TGTGCCAGCTCAGTGGGGATATGGGATAAGAATGAGCAGTTCTTC. It specifies CASSVGIWDKNEQFF.

This clonotype occurred a few times. V gene TRBV5-1 combines with J gene TRBJ2-3, with 10 bases aligning to TRBD1. Germline CDR1 is SGHRS and CDR2 is YFSETQ. The CDR3 sequence is 18 residues long. The J segment lost 3 bases and the V segment lost 0 bases, leaving 10 bases of the junction unmatched. The CDR3 DNA reads TGCGCCAGCAGCTTGGTACCTGGACAGGGGGGTAGGACAGATACGCAGTATTTT. Translating it yields CASSLVPGQGGRTDTQYF.

This chain connects TRBV7-2 to TRBJ2-1; TRBD1 is a possible D gene (6 bases). CDR1 is SGHTA, CDR2 FQGNSA, per germline. V was trimmed by 5 bases and J by 7 bases, leaving 12 bases between them. CDR3 size: 13 residues. This chain's CDR3 is CASSTLGQNEQFF. CDR3 in DNA: TGTGCCAGCAGCACCCTCGGACAGAATGAGCAGTTCTTC.

This chain links TRBV15 with TRBJ1-4, with 7 bases lining up with TRBD1. Germline V gene lookup returns CDR1 LNHNV and CDR2 YYDKDF (reference sequence). CDR3 length equals 15 residues. V shed 5 bases and J 8 bases; nucleotides not matched to a gene: 11. In DNA, the CDR3 is TGTGCCACCAGCGAGACCGGGACAGACGACGAAAAACTGTTTTTT. It specifies CATSETGTDDEKLFF.

This clonotype was seen more than once but under ten times. The chain couples TRBV7-2 to TRBJ2-7, with unresolved D. This CDR3 is built from 13 residues. V gave up 3 bases and J gave up 3 bases, with 9 bases separating them. Germline assignment: CDR1 SGHTA and CDR2 FQGNSA. CDR3 sequence (DNA): TGTGCCAGCAGCTTTACACGGAACTACGAGCAGTACTTC. Protein product: CASSFTRNYEQYF.

In its sample, this clonotype was seen many times. This rearrangement joins TRBV29-1 to TRBJ2-1; either TRBD1 or TRBD2 may supply D (6 bases each). The V gene's germline CDR1 is SQVTM and CDR2 ANQGSEA. V lost 6 bases and J 3 bases, leaving 15 bases between the germline ends. This CDR3 has 14 amino acids. CDR3 loop: CSVHGGRSYNEQFF. The CDR3 nucleotides are TGCAGCGTCCACGGGGGCCGCAGCTACAATGAGCAGTTCTTC.

This clonotype was seen a handful of times. This rearrangement joins TRBV9 to TRBJ1-5; D call uncertain. This CDR3 has 15 residues. Germline CDR1 reads SGDLS; CDR2 reads YYNGEE. V lost 0 bases, J lost 0 bases, and 7 bases lay in between. The CDR3, as DNA: TGTGCCAGCAGCGTAGGTGGGAGTAGCAATCAGCCCCAGCATTTT. This translates into CASSVGGSSNQPQHF. Variable domain in full (rest from reference TRBV9 and TRBJ1-5): DSGVTQTPKHLITATGQRVTLRCSPRSGDLSVYWYQQSLDQGLQFLIQYYNGEERAKGNILERFSAQQFPDLHSELNLSSLELGDSALYFCASSVGGSSNQPQHFGDGTRLSIL.

This clonotype has at least ten counts. The V and J genes are TRBV29-1 and TRBJ2-5; unclear D gene. Germline loops: CDR1 SQVTM, CDR2 ANQGSEA. V was pared by 3 bases and J by 4 bases, with 9 bases between. The CDR3 runs 12 residues. CDR3 sequence reads: CSVDGRRETQYF. CDR3 DNA sequence: TGCAGCGTTGATGGCAGGAGAGAGACCCAGTACTTC.

The rearrangement joins TRBV4-3 to TRBJ2-1, with 7 bases aligning to TRBD2. Germline CDR1 reads LGHNA; CDR2 reads YSLEER. CDR3 length equals 15 residues. Trimming cost V 2 bases and J 8 bases; bases outside gene matches: 9. The CDR3 reads CASSQQFVAGDEQFF. In DNA, the CDR3 is TGCGCCAGCAGCCAACAATTCGTAGCGGGCGATGAGCAGTTCTTC.

This clonotype has ten or more counts. The rearrangement joins TRBV20-1 to TRBJ1-2, with a weak D call TRBD1 (5 bases). This CDR3 has 12 amino acids. The V end was cut by 4 bases, the J end by 4 bases, with 10 bases between. Germline V CDR1 and CDR2: DFQATT, SNEGSKA (reference sequence). CDR3 sequence (DNA): TGCAGTGCTACCGCAGGGTCCTATGGCTACACCTTC. Residues: CSATAGSYGYTF.

This clonotype was found a few times. The J gene is TRBJ2-3, the V gene TRBV7-9; 9 nucleotides match TRBD1. The germline V gene has CDR1 SEHNR and CDR2 FQNEAQ (reference sequence). Trimming at V came to 6 bases and at J to 4 bases, leaving 11 bases not matched to a gene. This CDR3 has 16 residues. CDR3 loop: CASRPPGQGRSDTQYF. The CDR3 bases are TGTGCCAGCAGGCCGCCGGGACAGGGAAGATCAGATACGCAGTATTTT.

This clonotype was counted many times. The V gene is TRBV20-1, the J gene TRBJ2-1, with D perhaps TRBD1 or TRBD2 (5 bases each). V lost 7 bases and J lost 2, with 12 bases in between. This CDR3 region has 13 residues. Looked up from germline, CDR1 is DFQATT and CDR2 is SNEGSKA (reference sequence). CDR3 coding DNA: TGCAGTGGCCGGGACCACACCTACAATGAGCAGTTCTTC. Translating gives CSGRDHTYNEQFF.

The V and J genes are TRBV11-2 and TRBJ1-3; D not certain. Per germline, CDR1 SGHAT and CDR2 FQNNGV. The ends were cut back, 10 bases at V and 2 bases at J, with 9 bases in the middle. CDR3 length: 12 amino acids. The CDR3 nucleotides are TGTGCCATCTCGCCCGCTGGAAACACCATATATTTT. This encodes CAISPAGNTIYF.

A few counts support this clonotype. This rearrangement joins TRBV4-2 to TRBJ2-1; TRBD2 matches at 8 bases. From germline, CDR1 is LGHNA and CDR2 YNFKEQ. This CDR3 contains 16 residues. V shed 3 bases, J shed 0 bases, and the junction held 4 bases outside the gene matches. CDR3 sequence reads: CASSQTSVSSYNEQFF. The CDR3 DNA reads TGTGCCAGCAGCCAGACTAGCGTAAGCTCCTACAATGAGCAGTTCTTC.

This chain links TRBV20-1 with TRBJ2-1; 7 bases are a match to TRBD2. The ends lost 7 bases at V and 4 bases at J; junction bases unmatched: 7. Per the germline V gene, CDR1 is DFQATT and CDR2 is SNEGSKA (reference sequence). This CDR3 region has 13 residues. DNA for the CDR3: TGCAGTGATAGCCGGGGGGTATACAATGAGCAGTTCTTC. Translation gives CSDSRGVYNEQFF.

Details on this clonotype: Mismatch with germline at one junction end may stem from a read error. The gene calls are TRBV6-6 and TRBJ2-4, with 7 positions matching TRBD2. Germline CDR1 reads MNHNY; CDR2 reads SVGAGI (reference sequence). The CDR3 covers 13 residues. The CDR3 loop is CASSYQGREYSSF. CDR3 DNA: TGTGCCAGCAGTTACCAAGGGCGGGAGTATTCGTCCTTC.

V gene TRBV5-1 combines with J gene TRBJ2-2, with TRBD2 as a possible D gene (6 bases). CDR1 is SGHRS and CDR2 is YFSETQ in the germline V gene. The V end was cut by 6 bases, the J end by 7 bases, with 25 bases between. The CDR3 consists of 17 residues. The CDR3 DNA reads TGCGCCAGCACCTTCGTGTATAGCGGAGTTCGTGACGGGGAGCTGTTTTTT. Protein sequence: CASTFVYSGVRDGELFF. Looking up the rest from reference TRBV5-1 and TRBJ2-2 gives the full variable domain: KAGVTQTPRYLIKTRGQQVTLSCSPISGHRSVSWYQQTPGQGLQFLFEYFSETQRNKGNFPGRFSGRQFSNSRSEMNVSTLELGDSALYLCASTFVYSGVRDGELFFGEGSRLTVL.

This clonotype has more than one count but fewer than ten. CDR3 bases: TGTGCCAGCAGCGTAGAATCACCCGCTGGAAACACCATATATTTT. This encodes CASSVESPAGNTIYF. The chain carries TRBV9 and TRBJ1-3; D gene unclear. This CDR3 region has 15 residues. Germline CDR1 is SGDLS and CDR2 is YYNGEE. V was shortened by 0 bases and J by 2 bases, with 9 bases between the two germline ends.